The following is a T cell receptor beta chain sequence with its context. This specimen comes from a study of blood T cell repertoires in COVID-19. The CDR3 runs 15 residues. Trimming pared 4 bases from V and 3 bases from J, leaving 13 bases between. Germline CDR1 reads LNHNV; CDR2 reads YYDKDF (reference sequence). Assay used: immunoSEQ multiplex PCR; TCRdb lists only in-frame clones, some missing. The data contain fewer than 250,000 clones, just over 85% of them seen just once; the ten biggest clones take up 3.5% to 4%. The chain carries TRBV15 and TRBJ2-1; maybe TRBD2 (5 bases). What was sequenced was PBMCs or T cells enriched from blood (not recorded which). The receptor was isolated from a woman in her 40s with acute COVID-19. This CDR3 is CATSTDSADYNEQFF. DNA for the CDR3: TGTGCCACCAGCACGGATAGCGCGGACTACAATGAGCAGTTCTTC.